This T cell receptor (beta chain) was sequenced during a study of shared clonotypes between healthy human individuals (dated by TCRdb to 2019 to 2021). In terms of the full investigation: Two women and a few men aged 18 to 49 years were included in the cohort. For each donor, three plates each were used for CD4 naive and CD4 memory, two plates were used for CD8 naive, and one plate was used for CD8 memory. The study deeply sequenced blood TCR repertoires of about five healthy adults to estimate repertoire size and the extent of clonotype sharing between individuals. To increase sequencing depth and limit assay-specific biases, TCR repertoire library preparation and sequencing were carried out by different laboratories using diverse techniques. Between about 0.8 and 9 billion PBMCs per donor were obtained by leukapheresis. Points the paper makes about the study in general: Sharing across a handful of donors was observed for about 5% of naive CD4, over 3% of naive CD8, around 2.5% of memory CD4, and roughly 0.4% of memory CD8 clonotypes. Incomplete sequencing was indicated by rarefaction of sorted-subset datasets, despite the large sequencing depth. Naive subsets generally had larger estimated clonotype richness than memory subsets. Only blood was sampled, and tissue TCR repertoires likely differ from those in blood. Pairwise subsampling led to the expectation that sequencing depth would affect the degree of clonotype sharing among donors. Because the study included only a small number of donors, the genetic and exposure-history diversity represented was limited. Clonotypes shared by all four sorted-subset donors showed higher generation probabilities than non-shared clonotypes.

In regard to this clone: Its antigen is not yet known. A far larger clone is one nucleotide away, so this likely arose from a read error. This sample includes further DNA sequences coding for the same CDR3.

The CDR3, cysteine through phenylalanine, is 17 amino acids long. Only the CDR3 DNA is retained, 51 bases long and in frame from the first base. V and J lose 5 bases and 0 bases, and a span of 17 bases separates them. The germline V gene (reference sequence) specifies GTSNPN as CDR1 and SVGIG as CDR2. Donors were healthy HIV-negative adults with no recently reported acute infections or vaccinations. Every donor was a Caucasian adult residing in Nashville, Tennessee, USA. CD4+ T cells were enriched by magnetic negative selection, after which naive cells were positively selected on CD45RA and the negative fraction was taken as the memory subset. Blood was collected by leukapheresis, and PBMCs were isolated by Ficoll-Histopaque density gradient centrifugation and then cryopreserved in liquid nitrogen vapor phase. Analytical flow cytometry was used to check the purity and quantity of each magnetically sorted T cell population. Genomic DNA was isolated from every sorted fraction and measured by UV absorbance on a Nanodrop 2000c.

Using the deep immunoSEQ assay, TCR CDR3 regions were amplified from genomic DNA by multiplex PCR. For each cell subset, the extracted genomic DNA was distributed evenly across all wells of several immunoSEQ 96-well plates, and each plate served as one replicate. For sorted subsets, around 0.2 ug genomic DNA, equal to some 28,000 T cell genomes, was loaded into each replicate PCR. Purified libraries were measured with a Qubit 3.0 fluorometer, size-checked on a Bioanalyzer 2100, and measured again with the KAPA Library Quantification kit. Every immunoSEQ 96-well plate was sequenced on a dedicated single-read 150-cycle Illumina NextSeq 550 flow cell. In the original analysis: The immunoSEQ output contained only junctional sequences without quality scores, so filtering could not match that applied to full-length reads. Sequences were annotated with PyIR, a Python wrapper for IgBLAST v1.9, using IMGT germline references to assign V/J genes and CDR3. Reads were removed for weak V/J assignments (E-value above 1e-6), missing CDR3, stop codons, out-of-frame junctions, or ambiguous translated residues. V3J clonotypes were defined by identical inferred V gene, J gene, and CDR3 amino acid sequence. Percentage overlap between repertoires was calculated by dividing the number of shared unique clonotypes by the size of the smaller repertoire. Repertoire richness was assessed with RTK rarefaction, the Chao1 estimator, and Recon v2.1 estimates of unobserved clonotypes. Generation probabilities for all TCRbeta clonotypes obtained by the gDNA method from several donors were computed using OLGA. The table was pulled from immuneACCESS by TCRdb, which kept in-frame rearrangements only. Such tables lose some clones; where checked, under half of the loss comes from unresolved V genes, and the rest has no known cause. The V and J calls and clone size are taken from that table; D and trimming were inferred from the DNA. This sample gives about 990,000 clones in total; approximately 80% of them show up just once. Roughly 0.57% of the sample goes to the ten largest clones.

Specimen: memory CD4+ T cells from PBMCs. The sample's cell subset or site, from its label and the paper: CD45RA-negative fraction. The rearranged segments are TRBV30 and TRBJ2-6, and perhaps TRBD2 as D gene, on 6 matching bases. The sequence was collected from a man in his late teens or twenties in good health. Some clones in this sample may be carry-over from other donors' samples. The bases are TGTGCCTGGTTACCGGGGCAGGGACTCTCTGGGGCCAACGTCCTGACTTTC. It is translated as CAWLPGQGLSGANVLTF.